Included here is one T cell receptor beta chain sequence, with context. Trimming shortened V by 5 bases and J by 1 base, and 11 bases separated the two germline ends. From germline, CDR1 is SGHTA and CDR2 FQGNSA. The CDR3 has 14 amino acids. This sample is drawn from a study of shared clonotypes between healthy human individuals. Deep-level assay runs were performed. This table comes from immunoSEQ multiplex PCR, and its TCRdb copy is limited to in-frame clones, with some not included. The sample shows around 510,000 clones, 70% to 80% of them seen only once. This chain links TRBV7-2 with TRBJ1-1, with D maybe TRBD1 (6 bases). Material for sequencing was PBMCs. The clonotype originates from a woman aged 40-49 years in good health. Some clones in this sample may be carry-over from other donors' samples. Written as DNA, the CDR3 is TGTGCCAGCAGCACATACAGGGAGAACACTGAAGCTTTCTTT. Its protein is CASSTYRENTEAFF.